This T cell receptor beta chain comes out of a study of blood T cell repertoires in COVID-19. About the research overall: PBMCs, B-cell-depleted T cells, or T cells were the source of the cDNA or gDNA that made up the material.

The germline V gene has CDR1 SGHDN and CDR2 FVKESK. This CDR3 is 17 amino acids long. Trimming removed 4 bases from V and 3 bases from J; junction bases left unmatched: 5. Either two negative PCRs, clearance, or symptom resolution qualified Cohort 3 donors as recovered. Using immunoSEQ multiplex PCR, the repertoire was profiled, and TCRdb retains in-frame clones only, with some absent. Counted here are about 320,000 clones, over 70% occurring once; the ten biggest clones make up around 5%. This clonotype was sampled from a man aged 25 to 45 who had recovered from COVID-19. Sequencing was carried out using PBMCs or T cells enriched from blood (not recorded which). The V call is TRBV14, the J call TRBJ2-1; TRBD2 aligns across 14 bases. The CDR3 DNA sequence: TGTGCCAGCAGCCCGGGACTAGCGGGGGTCGGCTACAATGAGCAGTTCTTC. Residues: CASSPGLAGVGYNEQFF.